These 12 T cell receptor beta chains originate from one sample sequenced in a study of T cells after yellow fever vaccination. TCRdb reprocessed the 5' RACE reads with MiXCR, giving one entry per CDR3 protein. The sample yields 200,000 to 300,000 distinct CDR3 sequences, around 6.7% seen once. The sample consisted of CD4+ T cells sorted from PBMCs, taken on the day of the yellow fever booster vaccination. The source of these receptors is a man aged 30-40 years who received the YFV17D yellow fever vaccine.

The CDR3 sequence: CASSQGPGRGGNQPQHF. The CDR3 DNA reads TGCGCCAGCAGCCAAGGCCCTGGACGGGGAGGCAATCAGCCCCAGCATTTT. This rearrangement joins TRBV4-3 to TRBJ1-5; no definite D call. V shed 1 base and J shed 2 bases, with 15 bases lying between them. Germline V gene sequence: CDR1 LGHNA, CDR2 YSLEER. The CDR3 covers 17 residues.

This chain links TRBV7-2 with TRBJ2-1, with D possibly being TRBD1 or TRBD2 (5 bases each). V was cut by 4 bases and J by 6 bases, with 10 bases left in between. Germline values: CDR1 SGHTA, CDR2 FQGNSA. The CDR3 extends over 13 amino acids. The CDR3 sequence is CASSSRDPNEQFF. The CDR3 nucleotides are TGTGCCAGCAGCTCCCGGGACCCCAATGAGCAGTTCTTC.

The chain recombines TRBV9 with TRBJ2-1; D not certain. The germline gives CDR1 SGDLS, CDR2 YYNGEE. With 4 bases removed from V and 7 bases from J, the gap between germline ends came to 12 bases. CDR3 length: 13 residues. CDR3 DNA: TGTGCCAGCAGCATGAGTTGGAAAAATGAGCAGTTCTTC. Encoded protein: CASSMSWKNEQFF.

This clonotype was recorded many times. The rearrangement joins TRBV5-5 to TRBJ2-6; D call uncertain. This CDR3 region has 15 residues. The germline gives CDR1 SGHKS, CDR2 YYEKEE (reference sequence). Between the trimmed V and J ends, which lost 4 bases and 0 bases, there was a span of 8 bases. The CDR3 loop is CASSVGNSGANVLTF. The CDR3 bases are TGTGCCAGCAGCGTTGGGAACTCTGGGGCCAACGTCCTGACTTTC.

The CDR3 here is CASSVAPAGATGELFF. DNA for the CDR3: TGTGCCAGCAGCGTAGCACCAGCGGGAGCCACCGGGGAGCTGTTTTTT. The V and J genes are TRBV9 and TRBJ2-2; TRBD2 aligns across 8 bases. This CDR3 contains 16 residues. Germline V gene sequence: CDR1 SGDLS, CDR2 YYNGEE. The ends lost 0 bases at V and 4 bases at J; junction bases unmatched: 5.

The CDR3 nucleotides read TGCGCCAGCAGCTTCATAAGGGGAGAGGGTAATGAGCAGTTCTTC. Residues: CASSFIRGEGNEQFF. V gene TRBV5-1 combines with J gene TRBJ2-1; D is possibly TRBD1 or TRBD2 (5 bases each). This CDR3 is built from 15 residues. Germline V gene lookup returns CDR1 SGHRS and CDR2 YFSETQ. V was shortened by 2 bases and J by 7 bases, with 16 bases between the two germline ends.

The rearrangement uses TRBV5-1 and TRBJ2-3; TRBD1 might be the D (5 bases). The CDR3 has 16 residues. Per germline, CDR1 SGHRS and CDR2 YFSETQ. The V and J ends lost 7 bases and 0 bases respectively, with 18 bases between them. The CDR3 region has the DNA TGCGCCAGCGGTGGGGCAGGACGACTTAGCACAGATACGCAGTATTTT. Its translation: CASGGAGRLSTDTQYF.

This clonotype has a count of ten or more. V is TRBV20-1 and J is TRBJ2-2; D perhaps matches TRBD2 (6 bases). The V and J ends lost 5 bases and 4 bases respectively, with 11 bases between them. The CDR3 is made up of 13 amino acids. The germline gives CDR1 DFQATT, CDR2 SNEGSKA (reference sequence). The CDR3 region is CSAAGSATGELFF. The CDR3 nucleotides are TGCAGTGCTGCCGGGAGTGCCACCGGGGAGCTGTTTTTT.

This clonotype has only a few counts. The rearrangement uses TRBV19 and TRBJ1-4; D is unclear. This CDR3 spans 12 amino acids. Germline CDR1 is LNHDA and CDR2 is SQIVND (reference sequence). The V gene lost 7 bases and the J gene lost 8 bases, with 11 bases spanning the gap. CDR3 DNA: TGTGCCAGTAAGAGGGCCGGGGAAAAACTGTTTTTT. Translated: CASKRAGEKLFF.

The sample holds many counts of this clonotype. V and J are TRBV6-5 and TRBJ2-7; D is perhaps TRBD1 (5 bases). Germline CDR1 and CDR2: MNHEY and SVGAGI. This CDR3 spans 13 amino acids. The V end was cut by 1 base, the J end by 6 bases, with 10 bases between. The CDR3 sequence: CASSYYPQGEQYF. Here the CDR3 DNA reads TGTGCCAGCAGTTACTACCCTCAGGGCGAGCAGTACTTC.

A remark on this clonotype: A much larger clone lies a single base off, so this may be a read error. The genes are TRBV12-3 or TRBV12-4 and TRBJ2-7, with D perhaps TRBD2 (5 bases). V was cut by 3 bases and J by 4 bases, with 13 bases left in between. The length of the CDR3 is 14 residues. The CDR3 sequence is CASSFEGEAYEQYF. For the CDR3, the DNA is TGTGCCAGCAGTTTTGAGGGAGAGGCTTACGAGCAGTACTTC.

This clonotype was seen at least ten times. The chain recombines TRBV7-2 with TRBJ2-1, with TRBD2 identical over 11 bases. With V trimmed by 5 bases and J by 1 base, 1 base remained unmatched. From germline, CDR1 is SGHTA and CDR2 FQGNSA. The CDR3 runs 15 residues. The CDR3 is CASSPSGRSYNEQFF. The CDR3 nucleotides read TGTGCCAGCAGCCCTAGCGGGAGGTCCTACAATGAGCAGTTCTTC.